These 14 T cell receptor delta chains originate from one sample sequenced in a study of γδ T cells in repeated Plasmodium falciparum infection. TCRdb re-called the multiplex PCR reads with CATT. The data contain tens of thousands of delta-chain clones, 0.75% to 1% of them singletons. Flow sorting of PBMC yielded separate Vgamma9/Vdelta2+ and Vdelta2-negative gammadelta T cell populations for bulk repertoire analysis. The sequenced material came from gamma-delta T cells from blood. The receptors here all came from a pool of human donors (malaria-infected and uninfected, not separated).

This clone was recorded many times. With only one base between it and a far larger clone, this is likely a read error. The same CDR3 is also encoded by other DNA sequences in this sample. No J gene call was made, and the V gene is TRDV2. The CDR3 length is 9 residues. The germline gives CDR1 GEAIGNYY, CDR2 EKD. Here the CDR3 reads CAFHGGIIF. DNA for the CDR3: TGTGCCTTCCACGGGGGCATTATCTTT.

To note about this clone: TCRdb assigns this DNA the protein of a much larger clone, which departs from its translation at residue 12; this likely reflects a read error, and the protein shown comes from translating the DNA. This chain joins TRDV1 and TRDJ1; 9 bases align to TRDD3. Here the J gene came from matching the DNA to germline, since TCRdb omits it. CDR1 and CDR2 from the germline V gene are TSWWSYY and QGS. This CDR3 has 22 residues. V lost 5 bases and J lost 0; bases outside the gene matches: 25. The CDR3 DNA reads TGTGCTCTTGGGCCCCTGGAATTCCTTCGATCTAAACTGGGGGACTACACCGATAAACTCATCTTT. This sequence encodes CALGPLEFLRSKLGDYTDKLIF.

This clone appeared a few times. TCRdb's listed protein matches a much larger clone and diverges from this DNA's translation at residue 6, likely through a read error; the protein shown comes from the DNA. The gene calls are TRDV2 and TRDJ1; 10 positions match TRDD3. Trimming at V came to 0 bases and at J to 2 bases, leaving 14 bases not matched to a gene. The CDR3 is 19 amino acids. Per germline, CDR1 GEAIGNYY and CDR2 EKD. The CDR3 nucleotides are TGTGCCTGTGACACCTGCCCAATGGTGGGGGATACAGGGACCGATAAACTCATCTTT. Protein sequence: CACDTCPMVGDTGTDKLIF.

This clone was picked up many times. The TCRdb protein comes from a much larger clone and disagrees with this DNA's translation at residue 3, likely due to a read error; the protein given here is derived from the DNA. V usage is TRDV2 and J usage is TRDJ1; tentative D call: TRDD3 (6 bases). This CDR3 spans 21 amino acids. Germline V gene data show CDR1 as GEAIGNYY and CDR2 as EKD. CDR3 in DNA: TGTGCCCGTGACACCGATAACGGTTCTGGGGATTGCGGCCATCCCCTGGGTAAACTCATCTTT. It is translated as CARDTDNGSGDCGHPLGKLIF.

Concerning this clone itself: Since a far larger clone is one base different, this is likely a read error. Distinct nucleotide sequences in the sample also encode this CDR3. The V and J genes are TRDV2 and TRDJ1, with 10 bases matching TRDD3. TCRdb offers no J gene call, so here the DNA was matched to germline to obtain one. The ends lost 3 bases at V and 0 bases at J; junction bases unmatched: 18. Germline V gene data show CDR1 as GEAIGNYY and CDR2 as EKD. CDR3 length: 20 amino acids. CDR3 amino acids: CACDSASRTGGYANTDKLIF. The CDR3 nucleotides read TGTGCCTGTGACTCAGCGTCACGTACCGGGGGATACGCGAACACCGATAAACTCATCTTT.

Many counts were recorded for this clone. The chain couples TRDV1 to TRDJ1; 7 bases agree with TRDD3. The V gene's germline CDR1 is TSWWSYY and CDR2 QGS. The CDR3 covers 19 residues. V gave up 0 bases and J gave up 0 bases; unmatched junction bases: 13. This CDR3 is CALGELFLGSWGNTDKLIF. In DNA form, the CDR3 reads TGTGCTCTTGGGGAACTTTTTCTGGGAAGTTGGGGGAACACCGATAAACTCATCTTT.

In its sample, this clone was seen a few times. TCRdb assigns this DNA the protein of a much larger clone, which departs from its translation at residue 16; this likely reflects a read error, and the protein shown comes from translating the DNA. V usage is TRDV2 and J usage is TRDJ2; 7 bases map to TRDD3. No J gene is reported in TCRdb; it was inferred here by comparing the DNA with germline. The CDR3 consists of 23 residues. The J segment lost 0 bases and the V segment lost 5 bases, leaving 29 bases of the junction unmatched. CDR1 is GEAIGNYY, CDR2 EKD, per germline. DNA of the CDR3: TGTGCCTGTGCCAAAAGAAAACTTGGTCCGGGCTGGGGGTTTCCCCCTTTGACAGCACAACTCTTCTTT. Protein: CACAKRKLGPGWGFPPLTAQLFF.

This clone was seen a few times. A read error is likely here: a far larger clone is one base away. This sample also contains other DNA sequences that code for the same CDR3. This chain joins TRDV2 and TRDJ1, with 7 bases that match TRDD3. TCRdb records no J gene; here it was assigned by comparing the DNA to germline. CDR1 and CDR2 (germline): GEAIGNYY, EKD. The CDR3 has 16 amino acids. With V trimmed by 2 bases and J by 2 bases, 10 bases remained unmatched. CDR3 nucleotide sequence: TGTGCCTGTGACAACCTAGGGGATAATATGACCGATAAACTCATCTTT. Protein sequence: CACDNLGDNMTDKLIF.

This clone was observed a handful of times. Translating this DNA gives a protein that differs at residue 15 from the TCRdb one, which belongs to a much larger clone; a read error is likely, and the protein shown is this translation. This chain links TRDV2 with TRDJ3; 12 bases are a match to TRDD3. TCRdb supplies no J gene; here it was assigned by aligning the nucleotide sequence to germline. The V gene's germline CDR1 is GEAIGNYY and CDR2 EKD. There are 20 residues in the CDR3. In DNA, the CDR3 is TGTGCCTGTGACACCCGGCTGGGGGATACGAGGCCCTGGGACGCCCGACAGATGTTTTTC. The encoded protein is CACDTRLGDTRPWDARQMFF.

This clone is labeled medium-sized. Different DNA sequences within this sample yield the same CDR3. The CDR3 coding sequence is TGTGCTCTTGGGGAACTTCGTCGGGGGGGATATGGGCCACAACTCTTCTTT. Translation: CALGELRRGGYGPQLFF. This chain uses TRDV1 with TRDJ2; TRDD3 agrees at 8 bases. This CDR3 is built from 17 residues. The germline CDR1 and CDR2 sequences are TSWWSYY and QGS. V gave up 0 bases and J gave up 9 bases; unmatched junction bases: 12.

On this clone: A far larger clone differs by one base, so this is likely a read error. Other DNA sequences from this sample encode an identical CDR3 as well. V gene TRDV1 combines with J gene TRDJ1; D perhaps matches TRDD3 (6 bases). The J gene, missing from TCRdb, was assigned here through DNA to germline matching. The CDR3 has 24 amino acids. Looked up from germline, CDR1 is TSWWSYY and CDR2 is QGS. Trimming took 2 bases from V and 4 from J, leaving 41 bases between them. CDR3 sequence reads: CALGEGFLRILPTWASLRYDKLIF. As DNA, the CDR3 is TGTGCTCTTGGGGAAGGGTTCCTGCGGATACTCCCAACCTGGGCTTCTTTACGATACGATAAACTCATCTTT.

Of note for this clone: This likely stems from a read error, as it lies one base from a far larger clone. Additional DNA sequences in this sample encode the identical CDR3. CDR3 coding DNA: TGTGCCTGTGATAGCCTTCCGCGGACCAACTGGGGTTTTCACCCCACCGATAAGCTCATCTTT. Translation gives CACDSLPRTNWGFHPTDKLIF. The J gene has no call, while the V gene is TRDV2; the table calls TRDD3, which could not be checked here. Germline assignment: CDR1 GEAIGNYY and CDR2 EKD. The CDR3 loop spans 21 amino acids.

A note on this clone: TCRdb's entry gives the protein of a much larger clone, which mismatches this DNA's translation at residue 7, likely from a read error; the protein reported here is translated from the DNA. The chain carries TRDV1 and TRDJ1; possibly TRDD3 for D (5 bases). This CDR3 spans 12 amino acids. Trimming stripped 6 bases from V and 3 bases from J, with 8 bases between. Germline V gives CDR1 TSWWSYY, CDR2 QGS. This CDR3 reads CALGGDADKLIF. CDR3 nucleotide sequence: TGTGCTCTTGGTGGGGACGCCGATAAACTCATCTTT.

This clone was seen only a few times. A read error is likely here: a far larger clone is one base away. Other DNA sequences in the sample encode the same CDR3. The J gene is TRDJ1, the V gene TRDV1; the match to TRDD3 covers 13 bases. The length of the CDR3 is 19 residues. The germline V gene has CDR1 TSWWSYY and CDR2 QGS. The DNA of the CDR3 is TGTGCTCTTGGGACGAGGAAGGCTACTGGGGGATACGGCGCCGATAAGCTCATCTTT. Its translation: CALGTRKATGGYGADKLIF.